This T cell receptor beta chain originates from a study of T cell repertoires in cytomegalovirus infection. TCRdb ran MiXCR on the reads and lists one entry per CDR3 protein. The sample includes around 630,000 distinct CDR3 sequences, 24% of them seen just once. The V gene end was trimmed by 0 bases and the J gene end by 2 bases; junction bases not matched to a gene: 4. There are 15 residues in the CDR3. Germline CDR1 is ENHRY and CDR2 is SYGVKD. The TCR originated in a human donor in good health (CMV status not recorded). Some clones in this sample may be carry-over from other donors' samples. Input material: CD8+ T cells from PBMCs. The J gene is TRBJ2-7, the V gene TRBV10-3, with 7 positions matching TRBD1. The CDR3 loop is CAISESGQGAYEQYF. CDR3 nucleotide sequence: TGTGCCATCAGTGAGTCTGGGCAGGGGGCCTACGAGCAGTACTTC.